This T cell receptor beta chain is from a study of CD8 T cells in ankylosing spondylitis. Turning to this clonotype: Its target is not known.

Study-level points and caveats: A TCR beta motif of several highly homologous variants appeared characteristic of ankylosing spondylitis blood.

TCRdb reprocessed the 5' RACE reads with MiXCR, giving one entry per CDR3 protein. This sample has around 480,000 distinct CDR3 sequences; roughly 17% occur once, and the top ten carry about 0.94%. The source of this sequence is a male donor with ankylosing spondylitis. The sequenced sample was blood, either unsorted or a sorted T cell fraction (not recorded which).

CDR3 DNA: TGTGCCAGCAGTTTCGGGACGGGTGCTAACTATGGCTACACCTTC. It specifies CASSFGTGANYGYTF. The chain recombines TRBV12-3 or TRBV12-4 with TRBJ1-2; weak D call: TRBD1 (5 bases). Trimming shortened V by 3 bases and J by 0 bases, and 11 bases separated the two germline ends. The CDR3 runs 15 residues.